These 20 T cell receptor beta chains came from one sample sequenced in a study of radiotherapy plus CTLA-4 blockade in lung cancer. Here immunoSEQ multiplex PCR was the method, and the copy in TCRdb shows in-frame clones only, minus some. The data contain about 60,000 clones, more than 60% of them singletons. Sample: peripheral blood, taken from a patient treated with radiotherapy plus ipilimumab. These receptors were collected from a human donor with non-small cell lung cancer who had a partial response to radiotherapy plus ipilimumab.

This chain connects TRBV7-3 to TRBJ1-1; D uncertain. The germline V and J ends were trimmed by 1 base and 4 bases, with 13 bases remaining between them. This CDR3 has 15 residues. Per the germline V gene, CDR1 is SGHTA and CDR2 is FQGTGA. The CDR3: CASSLNTGMSTEAFF. CDR3 sequence (DNA): TGTGCCAGCAGCTTAAATACGGGGATGAGCACTGAAGCTTTCTTT.

The chain uses TRBV6-1 and TRBJ1-4; D call uncertain. Trimming took off 7 bases at V and 5 bases at J, with 8 bases between the two ends. Per the germline V gene, CDR1 is MNHNS and CDR2 is SASEGT. The CDR3 spans 12 residues. CDR3 sequence (DNA): TGTGCCAGCAAGAGCCTGAATGAAAAACTGTTTTTT. Translating gives CASKSLNEKLFF.

This chain links TRBV19 with TRBJ1-4; TRBD1 might be the D (6 bases). V was pared by 5 bases and J by 4 bases, with 14 bases between. From germline, CDR1 is LNHDA and CDR2 SQIVND (reference sequence). There are 15 residues in the CDR3. CDR3 region: CASSSSRGYNEKLFF. The CDR3 nucleotides read TGTGCCAGTAGTTCTTCCAGGGGTTATAATGAAAAACTGTTTTTT. Based on the CDR3 plus reference TRBV19 and TRBJ1-4, the full variable domain is DGGITQSPKYLFRKEGQNVTLSCEQNLNHDAMYWYRQDPGQGLRLIYYSQIVNDFQKGDIAEGYSVSREKKESFPLTVTSAQKNPTAFYLCASSSSRGYNEKLFFGSGTQLSVL.

DNA for the CDR3: TGTGCCAGCCGACAGGGTACCTATGGCTACACCTTC. Translated: CASRQGTYGYTF. V is TRBV2 and J is TRBJ1-2; 7 bases are a match to TRBD1. The CDR3 is 12 amino acids. Per germline, CDR1 SNHLY and CDR2 FYNNEI. Trimming took 8 bases from V and 4 from J; bases not matched to a gene: 4.

This clone was observed once. The chain uses TRBV11-2 and TRBJ2-7, with 7 bases fitting TRBD1. Per germline, CDR1 SGHAT and CDR2 FQNNGV. V lost 7 bases, J lost 4 bases, and 1 base stayed unmatched. This CDR3 is 11 amino acids long. The CDR3 loop reads CASTQGYEQYF. The CDR3 DNA reads TGTGCCAGCACACAGGGGTACGAGCAGTACTTC.

J is TRBJ1-2 and V is TRBV6-7; tentative D call: TRBD1 (5 bases). TRBV6-7 is sorted into the ORF group, with uncertain function. The CDR3 contains 12 residues. V was shortened by 4 bases and J by 5 bases, with 8 bases between the two germline ends. CDR3 amino acids: CASSSGVYGYTF. CDR3 DNA sequence: TGTGCCAGCAGTTCGGGGGTGTATGGCTACACCTTC.

The rearrangement links TRBV7-2 to TRBJ1-5, with D perhaps matching TRBD1 (5 bases). The CDR3 is made up of 14 amino acids. V lost 9 bases, J lost 0 bases, and 12 bases lay in between. CDR1 and CDR2 from the germline V gene are SGHTA and FQGNSA. CDR3 in DNA: TGTGCCAGTGAAAAGGACACTAGCAATCAGCCCCAGCATTTT. Amino acid sequence: CASEKDTSNQPQHF.

The genes are TRBV19 and TRBJ2-2, with 10 bases lining up with TRBD2. Germline V gene sequence: CDR1 LNHDA, CDR2 SQIVND (reference sequence). Trimming at V came to 9 bases and at J to 6 bases, leaving 7 bases not matched to a gene. There are 14 residues in the CDR3. The CDR3 DNA is TGTGCCAGCCGTACTAGCGGGGTCGCCGGGGAGCTGTTTTTT. Its translation is CASRTSGVAGELFF. Using reference TRBV19 and TRBJ2-2 for the parts outside the CDR3, the full variable domain is DGGITQSPKYLFRKEGQNVTLSCEQNLNHDAMYWYRQDPGQGLRLIYYSQIVNDFQKGDIAEGYSVSREKKESFPLTVTSAQKNPTAFYLCASRTSGVAGELFFGEGSRLTVL.

This clone was seen only once. The chain joins TRBV29-1 to TRBJ1-1, with D possibly TRBD1 on 5 matching bases. The CDR3 spans 14 residues. The V end lost 4 bases, the J end lost 4 bases, and 16 bases lay between the germline ends. Germline-derived CDR1 and CDR2 are SQVTM and ANQGSEA. CDR3 coding DNA: TGCAGCGTTGGGTTGGGAGGGACGGGCACTGAAGCTTTCTTT. This translates into CSVGLGGTGTEAFF.

CDR3 DNA: TGTGCCTGGAGTCTCCAGCGGCTCTCCTACGAGCAGTACTTC. Protein: CAWSLQRLSYEQYF. The chain employs TRBV30 and TRBJ2-7; D is perhaps TRBD2 (5 bases). The CDR3 has 14 amino acids. CDR1 is GTSNPN, CDR2 SVGIG, per germline (reference sequence). With 2 bases removed from V and 0 bases from J, the gap between germline ends came to 11 bases. Filled out from reference TRBV30 and TRBJ2-7, the complete variable domain reads SQTIHQWPATLVQPVGSPLSLECTVEGTSNPNLYWYRQAAGRGLQLLFYSVGIGQISSEVPQNLSASRPQDRQFILSSKKLLLSDSGFYLCAWSLQRLSYEQYFGPGTRLTVT.

The CDR3 coding sequence is TGTGCCAGCAGCCGCTGGGGAGATTACTATGGCTACACCTTC. It translates to CASSRWGDYYGYTF. The chain carries TRBV28 and TRBJ1-2; D uncertain. Per the germline V gene, CDR1 is MDHEN and CDR2 is SYDVKM. V gave up 6 bases and J gave up 3 bases, with 14 bases separating them. CDR3 size: 14 residues.

This clone was seen at least ten times. The chain uses TRBV11-3 and TRBJ2-5, with 9 bases fitting TRBD1. J gave up 5 bases and V 5 bases, and 9 bases lay outside the gene matches. Germline V gene sequence: CDR1 SGHNT, CDR2 YENEEA. CDR3 size: 15 residues. The chain's CDR3 is CASSPGQGFTETQYF. Here the CDR3 DNA reads TGTGCCAGCAGCCCGGGACAGGGATTTACGGAGACCCAGTACTTC.

The table lists this clone with a few counts. The rearrangement uses TRBV6-1 and TRBJ1-2; 8 nucleotides match TRBD1. The trim removed 4 bases at V and 8 bases at J, leaving 6 bases unmatched. This CDR3 contains 13 residues. Germline CDR1 reads MNHNS; CDR2 reads SASEGT. CDR3 DNA: TGTGCCAGCAGTGCCCAGACAGGGGTCGGCTACACCTTC. It translates to CASSAQTGVGYTF.

This clone was observed a single time. The rearrangement joins TRBV29-1 to TRBJ2-7; TRBD2 might be the D (6 bases). Germline CDR1 and CDR2: SQVTM and ANQGSEA. The V end was cut by 7 bases, the J end by 2 bases, with 12 bases between. The CDR3 contains 12 residues. CDR3 amino acids: CSGGTTTYEQYF. In DNA form, the CDR3 reads TGCAGCGGCGGGACCACTACCTACGAGCAGTACTTC.

This sequence joins TRBV19 and TRBJ1-5; 10 nucleotides line up with TRBD1. From germline, CDR1 is LNHDA and CDR2 SQIVND (reference sequence). The V and J ends lost 10 bases and 6 bases, in that order; junction bases with no gene match: 6. The CDR3 loop spans 13 amino acids. This CDR3 is CATKDRGLQPQHF. In DNA form, the CDR3 reads TGTGCCACCAAAGACAGGGGGCTTCAGCCCCAGCATTTT. Filled out from reference TRBV19 and TRBJ1-5, the complete variable domain reads DGGITQSPKYLFRKEGQNVTLSCEQNLNHDAMYWYRQDPGQGLRLIYYSQIVNDFQKGDIAEGYSVSREKKESFPLTVTSAQKNPTAFYLCATKDRGLQPQHFGDGTRLSIL.

This clone was recorded once. The chain couples TRBV28 to TRBJ1-5; 7 positions agree with TRBD1. The CDR3 loop spans 14 amino acids. V lost 5 bases, J lost 5 bases, and 6 bases stayed unmatched. Germline-derived CDR1 and CDR2 are MDHEN and SYDVKM. In DNA form, the CDR3 reads TGTGCCAGCAGTGCTGACAGGGTGGATCAGCCCCAGCATTTT. Translation: CASSADRVDQPQHF. The entire variable domain, with the rest obtained from reference TRBV28 and TRBJ1-5, is as follows: DVKVTQSSRYLVKRTGEKVFLECVQDMDHENMFWYRQDPGLGLRLIYFSYDVKMKEKGDIPEGYSVSREKKERFSLILESASTNQTSMYLCASSADRVDQPQHFGDGTRLSIL.

This clone appeared a single time. The CDR3 nucleotides are TGTGCCAGCAGCTACGAGCACACAGGGAACACTGAAGCTTTCTTT. Its protein product is CASSYEHTGNTEAFF. This sequence joins TRBV6-1 and TRBJ1-1; TRBD1 is a possible D gene (5 bases). Germline assignment: CDR1 MNHNS and CDR2 SASEGT. This CDR3 spans 15 amino acids. Trimming removed 6 bases from V and 1 base from J, with 15 bases in between.

The J gene is TRBJ1-1, the V gene TRBV7-9; 11 nucleotides agree with TRBD1. CDR3 length: 17 residues. Germline V gene lookup returns CDR1 SEHNR and CDR2 FQNEAQ (reference sequence). The trim removed 5 bases at V and 1 base at J, leaving 9 bases unmatched. CDR3 amino acids: CASSRAGTGGTNTEAFF. CDR3 in DNA: TGTGCCAGCAGCCGTGCCGGGACAGGGGGTACGAACACTGAAGCTTTCTTT.

In its sample, this clone was seen a few times. The V and J genes are TRBV30 and TRBJ1-6; D gene uncertain. CDR3 length: 14 amino acids. V lost 2 bases and J 4 bases, leaving 9 bases between the germline ends. Per germline, CDR1 GTSNPN and CDR2 SVGIG (reference sequence). CDR3 protein: CAWSQTRYNSPLHF. DNA for the CDR3: TGTGCCTGGAGTCAGACAAGATATAATTCACCCCTCCACTTT.

This clone was counted only a few times. The chain couples TRBV4-2 to TRBJ2-5, with 12 positions matching TRBD2. The CDR3 totals 17 residues. Germline V gene data show CDR1 as LGHNA and CDR2 as YNFKEQ. V shed 1 base and J 2 bases; nucleotides not matched to a gene: 5. CDR3 residues: CASSQGTSGDLQETQYF. The DNA of the CDR3 is TGTGCCAGCAGCCAAGGGACTAGCGGGGACCTGCAAGAGACCCAGTACTTC.